This TCR beta chain originates from a study of cytomegalovirus exposure and HLA in healthy donors. Whole-study results and caveats: According to reports, the classifier identified cytomegalovirus status with high specificity and sensitivity.

Of note for this clone: No antigen is known for it.

With 6 bases removed from V and 4 bases from J, the gap between germline ends came to 15 bases. This CDR3 region has 14 residues. CDR1 is SNHLY, CDR2 FYNNEI, per germline. PCR primers comprised 60 Vbeta and 13 Jbeta primers. Sequencing was performed with immunoSEQ multiplex PCR; in TCRdb, only in-frame clones are kept and a portion is missing. The sample yields some 65,000 clones, 62% seen once. The sample comprised PBMCs. The source of this sequence is a man younger than 45 in good health and CMV-seronegative. The J gene is TRBJ1-2, the V gene TRBV2; a weak D match, TRBD1 (5 bases). The CDR3 sequence is CASSRDLLIYGYTF. In DNA form, the CDR3 reads TGTGCCAGCAGCCGGGACTTACTAATCTATGGCTACACCTTC.